The sequence of this TCR beta chain was determined in a study of T cell responses to AZD1222 COVID-19 vaccine. This table comes from immunoSEQ multiplex PCR, and its TCRdb copy is limited to in-frame clones, with some not included. Of tens of thousands of clones listed, around nine tenths are singletons. The CDR3 is 13 amino acids. Germline V CDR1 and CDR2: MGHRA, YSYEKL. V shed 4 bases, J shed 4 bases, and the junction held 3 bases outside the gene matches. V is TRBV4-1 and J is TRBJ1-1, with TRBD1 matching 7 bases. This receptor was taken from an adult in good health. This material consisted of peripheral blood, taken on day 0 of AZD1222 vaccination. CDR3 region: CASSLTGFTEAFF. The DNA of the CDR3 is TGCGCCAGCAGCCTGACAGGGTTCACTGAAGCTTTCTTT.